The 14 T cell receptor beta chains reported below all come from one sample, sequenced in a study of blood T cell repertoires in COVID-19. Clones were sequenced by immunoSEQ multiplex PCR, and TCRdb holds only the in-frame ones, with some missing. This sample has around 50,000 clones, with over 65% found just once. Material for sequencing was peripheral blood. All receptors come from a human donor in a cohort sampled during active COVID-19.

The chain recombines TRBV7-2 with TRBJ1-2, with D possibly being TRBD1 (5 bases). Germline assignment: CDR1 SGHTA and CDR2 FQGNSA. The length of the CDR3 is 18 residues. The V end lost 5 bases, the J end lost 1 base, and 23 bases lay between the germline ends. CDR3 in DNA: TGTGCCAGCAGCCTCCTGAAGGGACTCCGAATCGGTAACTATGGCTACACCTTC. It codes for CASSLLKGLRIGNYGYTF.

The count of this clone is one. The chain combines TRBV5-5 with TRBJ2-7; 11 bases align to TRBD1. Trimming at V came to 0 bases and at J to 2 bases, leaving 1 base not matched to a gene. CDR1 SGHKS and CDR2 YYEKEE come from the germline V gene (reference sequence). This CDR3 comprises 15 residues. CDR3 nucleotides: TGTGCCAGCAGCTTGGGGGACAGGGGGACCTACGAGCAGTACTTC. Translation gives CASSLGDRGTYEQYF. Full variable domain (rest looked up from reference TRBV5-5 and TRBJ2-7): DAGVTQSPTHLIKTRGQQVTLRCSPISGHKSVSWYQQVLGQGPQFIFQYYEKEERGRGNFPDRFSARQFPNYSSELNVNALLLGDSALYLCASSLGDRGTYEQYFGPGTRLTVT.

CDR3 region: CASSRTGMGAYEQYF. CDR3 bases: TGTGCCAGTAGTCGCACAGGGATGGGGGCCTACGAGCAGTACTTC. The rearrangement uses TRBV19 and TRBJ2-7; D is possibly TRBD1 (6 bases). The CDR3 has 15 amino acids. Germline loops: CDR1 LNHDA, CDR2 SQIVND (reference sequence). The ends were cut back, 5 bases at V and 2 bases at J, with 16 bases in the middle.

The chain is built from TRBV7-3 and TRBJ2-5; D not certain. Germline V gene lookup returns CDR1 SGHTA and CDR2 FQGTGA. CDR3 size: 15 residues. Trimming removed 1 base from V and 0 bases from J, with 9 bases in between. CDR3 DNA: TGTGCCAGCAGCTTAAACCCAACATACCAAGAGACCCAGTACTTC. Translated, it gives CASSLNPTYQETQYF.

J is TRBJ2-7 and V is TRBV5-4; the match to TRBD2 covers 11 bases. Germline V gene sequence: CDR1 SGHNT, CDR2 YYREEE (reference sequence). V lost 0 bases, J lost 2 bases, and 1 base stayed unmatched. CDR3 length: 15 residues. The CDR3 is CASSLGLAGTYEQYF. For the CDR3, the DNA is TGTGCCAGCAGCTTGGGACTAGCGGGAACCTACGAGCAGTACTTC.

V is TRBV14 and J is TRBJ1-1; D remains unclear. CDR1 and CDR2 from the germline V gene are SGHDN and FVKESK. The ends were cut back, 3 bases at V and 4 bases at J, with 6 bases in the middle. CDR3 length equals 12 residues. CDR3 sequence: CASSHWSTEAFF. CDR3 coding DNA: TGTGCCAGCAGCCATTGGAGCACTGAAGCTTTCTTT.

This clone turned up a few times. The V call is TRBV6-5, the J call TRBJ1-2; 10 bases map to TRBD1. The germline gives CDR1 MNHEY, CDR2 SVGAGI. The CDR3 extends over 15 amino acids. V gave up 5 bases and J gave up 3 bases; unmatched junction bases: 6. CDR3: CASSHLTGGDYGYTF. CDR3 in DNA: TGTGCCAGCAGTCACCTGACAGGGGGCGACTATGGCTACACCTTC.

This chain joins TRBV19 and TRBJ1-2, with TRBD1 as a possible D gene (6 bases). The V gene lost 6 bases and the J gene lost 3 bases, with 14 bases spanning the gap. There are 14 residues in the CDR3. Germline V gene lookup returns CDR1 LNHDA and CDR2 SQIVND (reference sequence). The CDR3 bases are TGTGCCAGTAGCGCGGGGGGCTTAGACTATGGCTACACCTTC. This codes for CASSAGGLDYGYTF.

CDR3 DNA: TGCGCCAGCAGCCAAGTAGGGAGGGGGTTTAGCACAGATACGCAGTATTTT. Its protein product is CASSQVGRGFSTDTQYF. The chain links TRBV4-3 to TRBJ2-3, with D possibly being TRBD2 (7 bases). There are 17 residues in the CDR3. Trimming shortened V by 1 base and J by 0 bases, and 14 bases separated the two germline ends. Germline V gene data show CDR1 as LGHNA and CDR2 as YSLEER.

The chain has TRBV5-1 and TRBJ2-2, with D unresolved. The CDR3 has 14 amino acids. The germline V gene encodes CDR1 SGHRS and CDR2 YFSETQ. V shed 1 base and J shed 8 bases, with 12 bases lying between them. In DNA form, the CDR3 reads TGCGCCAGCAGCTTGCTAGTTCAAGCTGGGGAGCTGTTTTTT. Translated: CASSLLVQAGELFF.

This chain connects TRBV27 to TRBJ2-2; TRBD1 might be the D (6 bases). The CDR3 length is 16 residues. The germline V and J ends were trimmed by 2 bases and 2 bases, with 12 bases remaining between them. Germline V gene sequence: CDR1 MNHEY, CDR2 SMNVEV (reference sequence). CDR3 in amino acids: CASSLSRTVNTGELFF. The DNA of the CDR3 is TGTGCCAGCAGTTTAAGTCGGACAGTTAACACCGGGGAGCTGTTTTTT.

The chain links TRBV5-8 to TRBJ2-1; TRBD2 aligns across 7 bases. CDR1 and CDR2 (germline): SGHTS, YDEGEE. The junction had 4 bases not matched to a gene; V was cut back by 2 bases and J by 8 bases. CDR3 length: 13 residues. The CDR3 here is CASSFRTRDEQFF. The CDR3 nucleotides are TGTGCCAGCAGCTTCCGGACTAGAGATGAGCAGTTCTTC.

This chain joins TRBV4-3 and TRBJ1-1; D is unclear. Germline assignment: CDR1 LGHNA and CDR2 YSLEER. Trimming cost V 1 base and J 3 bases, with 12 bases left between them. The CDR3 is 15 amino acids. The CDR3 sequence: CASSQVPPGHTEAFF. The CDR3 nucleotides are TGCGCCAGCAGCCAAGTTCCCCCAGGTCACACTGAAGCTTTCTTT.

This chain joins TRBV19 and TRBJ2-3; 10 bases are shared with TRBD1. Germline V gene lookup returns CDR1 LNHDA and CDR2 SQIVND (reference sequence). J was trimmed by 6 bases and V by 8 bases; bases with no gene match: 5. The CDR3 is made up of 13 amino acids. Here the CDR3 DNA reads TGTGCCAGTGGGACAGGGGTGTTGGATACGCAGTATTTT. Its translation is CASGTGVLDTQYF.